Below, 9 T cell receptor beta chains from the same sample are listed, as sequenced in a study of shared clonotypes between healthy human individuals (TCRdb year 2020). The library was built by means of the immunoSEQ multiplex PCR assay. This is the immuneACCESS table as TCRdb keeps it, with only in-frame sequences that have V and J called. A part of the clones is gone; compared with another copy, unresolved V genes explain less than half, and the rest is unexplained. In all, the sample holds about 960,000 clones, and 76% of those were seen once. Over 1.3% of the sample is held by the ten biggest clonotypes. The sequenced sample was memory CD4+ T cells sorted from blood. Explained via the paper, the cell subset or site label denotes: CD45RA-negative fraction. All receptors derive from a man aged 18 to 30 in good health.

The V and J genes are TRBV27 and TRBJ2-3; D perhaps matches TRBD2 (5 bases). The ends were cut back, 2 bases at V and 3 bases at J, with 9 bases in the middle. There are 14 residues in the CDR3. Germline CDR1 is MNHEY and CDR2 is SMNVEV (reference sequence). The CDR3 is CASSLTLATDTQYF. As DNA, the CDR3 is TGTGCCAGCAGTTTAACCCTAGCAACAGATACGCAGTATTTT.

The rearrangement uses TRBV5-1 and TRBJ2-2, with D possibly TRBD2 on 5 matching bases. This CDR3 is 15 amino acids long. V was pared by 3 bases and J by 5 bases, with 14 bases between. Germline V gene data show CDR1 as SGHRS and CDR2 as YFSETQ. The CDR3, as DNA: TGCGCCAGCAGCTCGGGAACGTACGGGACCGGGGAGCTGTTTTTT. Amino acids: CASSSGTYGTGELFF.

The chain links TRBV7-2 to TRBJ2-3, with TRBD2 as a possible D gene (7 bases). CDR1 SGHTA and CDR2 FQGNSA come from the germline V gene. The CDR3 loop spans 16 amino acids. The V end lost 1 base, the J end lost 3 bases, and 14 bases lay between the germline ends. The CDR3 sequence: CASSLVGGASTDTQYF. Written as DNA, the CDR3 is TGTGCCAGCAGCTTAGTGGGGGGGGCGTCTACAGATACGCAGTATTTT.

This clone was picked up a small number of times. V usage is TRBV7-2 and J usage is TRBJ2-3, with 10 bases aligning to TRBD2. The CDR3 is 16 residues long. With V trimmed by 1 base and J by 6 bases, 7 bases remained unmatched. Germline V lookup: CDR1 SGHTA, CDR2 FQGNSA. CDR3 amino acids: CASSLGLAGVWDTQYF. DNA of the CDR3: TGTGCCAGCAGCTTAGGTCTAGCGGGAGTGTGGGATACGCAGTATTTT.

The chain employs TRBV9 and TRBJ2-3, with D possibly matching TRBD1 (6 bases). CDR1 and CDR2 from the germline V gene are SGDLS and YYNGEE. This CDR3 comprises 15 residues. V lost 3 bases and J 5 bases, leaving 16 bases between the germline ends. CDR3 residues: CASSEAGTIIDTQYF. CDR3 nucleotide sequence: TGTGCCAGCAGCGAAGCCGGGACAATCATAGATACGCAGTATTTT. The full variable domain, in which reference TRBV9 and TRBJ2-3 provide the parts outside the CDR3, is DSGVTQTPKHLITATGQRVTLRCSPRSGDLSVYWYQQSLDQGLQFLIQYYNGEERAKGNILERFSAQQFPDLHSELNLSSLELGDSALYFCASSEAGTIIDTQYFGPGTRLTVL.

The genes are TRBV10-3 and TRBJ2-6; D not certain. With 3 bases removed from V and 0 bases from J, the gap between germline ends came to 3 bases. Germline assignment: CDR1 ENHRY and CDR2 SYGVKD. The CDR3 consists of 14 residues. In DNA, the CDR3 is TGTGCCATCAGTGACAGCTCTGGGGCCAACGTCCTGACTTTC. It codes for CAISDSSGANVLTF.

V and J are TRBV19 and TRBJ1-5; 12 bases match TRBD1. Unmatched junction bases numbered 12, after V lost 3 bases and J lost 3 bases. Germline lookup yields CDR1 LNHDA and CDR2 SQIVND (reference sequence). This CDR3 is 19 amino acids long. The CDR3 DNA reads TGTGCCAGTAGTATGGGGTTGACAGGGACAGGGGGCCACAATCAGCCCCAGCATTTT. Residues: CASSMGLTGTGGHNQPQHF.

This chain links TRBV6-5 with TRBJ1-5; D gene ambiguous. The CDR3 is 15 residues long. Germline assignment: CDR1 MNHEY and CDR2 SVGAGI. V was pared by 6 bases and J by 0 bases, with 12 bases between. The chain's CDR3 is CASRLDGYSNQPQHF. CDR3 nucleotides: TGTGCCAGCAGGTTAGACGGTTATAGCAATCAGCCCCAGCATTTT.

J is TRBJ2-5 and V is TRBV10-3; D remains ambiguous. Germline CDR1 reads ENHRY; CDR2 reads SYGVKD. Trimming pared 0 bases from V and 2 bases from J, leaving 4 bases between. The CDR3 sequence is 13 residues long. In DNA form, the CDR3 reads TGTGCCATCAGTGAGTCCGTTCAAGAGACCCAGTACTTC. As protein: CAISESVQETQYF.